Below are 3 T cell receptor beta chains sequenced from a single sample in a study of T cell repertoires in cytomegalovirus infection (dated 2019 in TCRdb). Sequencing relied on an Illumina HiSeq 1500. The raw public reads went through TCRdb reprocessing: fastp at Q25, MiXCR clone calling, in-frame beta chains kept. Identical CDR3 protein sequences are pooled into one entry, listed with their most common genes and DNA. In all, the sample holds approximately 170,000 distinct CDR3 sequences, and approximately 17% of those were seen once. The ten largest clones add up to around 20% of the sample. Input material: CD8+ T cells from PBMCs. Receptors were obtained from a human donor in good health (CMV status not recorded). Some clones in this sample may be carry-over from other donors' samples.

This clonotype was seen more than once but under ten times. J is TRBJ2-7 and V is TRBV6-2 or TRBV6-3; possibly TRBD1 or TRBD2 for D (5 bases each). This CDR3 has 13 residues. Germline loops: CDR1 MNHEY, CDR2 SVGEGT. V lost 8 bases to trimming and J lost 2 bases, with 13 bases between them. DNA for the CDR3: TGTGCCAGCTTGGGGACCGATACCTACGAGCAGTACTTC. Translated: CASLGTDTYEQYF.

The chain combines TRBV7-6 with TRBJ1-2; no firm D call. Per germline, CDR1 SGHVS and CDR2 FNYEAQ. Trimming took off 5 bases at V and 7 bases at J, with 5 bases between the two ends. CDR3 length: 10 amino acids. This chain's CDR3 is CASSPGGYTF. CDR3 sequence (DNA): TGTGCCAGCAGCCCGGGTGGCTACACCTTC.

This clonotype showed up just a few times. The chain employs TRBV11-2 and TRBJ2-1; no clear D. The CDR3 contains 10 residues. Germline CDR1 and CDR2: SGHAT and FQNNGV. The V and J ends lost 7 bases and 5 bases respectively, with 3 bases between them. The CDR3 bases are TGTGCCAGCAAACACAATGAGCAGTTCTTC. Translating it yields CASKHNEQFF.